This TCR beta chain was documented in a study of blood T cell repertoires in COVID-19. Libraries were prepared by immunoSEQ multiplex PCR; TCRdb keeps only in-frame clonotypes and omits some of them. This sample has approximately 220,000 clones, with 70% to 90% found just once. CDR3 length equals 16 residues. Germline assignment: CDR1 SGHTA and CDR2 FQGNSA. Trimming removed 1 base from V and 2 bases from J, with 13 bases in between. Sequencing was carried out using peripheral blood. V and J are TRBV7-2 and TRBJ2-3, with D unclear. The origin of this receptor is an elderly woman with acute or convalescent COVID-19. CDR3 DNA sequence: TGTGCCAGCAGCTTAGGGATTGGGCAGGCCACAGATACGCAGTATTTT. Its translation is CASSLGIGQATDTQYF.